A selection of T cell receptor beta chains follows, all from one sample in a study of blood T cell repertoires in COVID-19. Repertoires were generated with immunoSEQ multiplex PCR, while TCRdb's copy carries only in-frame clones and drops some. The sample lists some 120,000 clones; roughly 88% were seen once. Sequenced input: peripheral blood. The receptors originated from a woman between 45 and 60 years old with active or convalescent COVID-19. Both conserved end residues are part of each CDR3. A D gene is named only where the DNA matches it firmly. Size values are once, few and many counts, or a class for expanded clones, and some rows have none.

. | TRBJ2-1 | . | TRBV9 | TGTGCCAGCAGTTTCCGGGGAAGAGAGTCCTACAATGAGCAGTTCTTC | CASSFRGRESYNEQFF
. | TRBJ2-1 | once | TRBV24-1 | TGTGCCACCAGTGATACCGGGAGTCTAGCCAGGAATGAGCAGTTCTTC | CATSDTGSLARNEQFF
. | TRBJ1-6 | . | TRBV7-8 | TGTGCCAGCAGCTTGCAGGGTCGTTCCTATAATTCACCCCTCCACTTT | CASSLQGRSYNSPLHF
. | TRBJ2-3 | once | TRBV5-5 | TGTGCCAGCAGCTTCTTCGGCAGGGGCGGTACAGATACGCAGTATTTT | CASSFFGRGGTDTQYF
TRBD2 | TRBJ2-3 | . | TRBV28 | TGTGCCAGCAGTCTGGGACTAGCGGGAGCAGATACGCAGTATTTT | CASSLGLAGADTQYF
. | TRBJ1-5 | few | TRBV7-2 | TGTGCCAGCAGCTTAGCGTGGAGTAATCAGCCCCAGCATTTT | CASSLAWSNQPQHF
TRBD1 | TRBJ2-2 | . | TRBV27 | TGTGCCAGCAGTCTCAGGACAGGGAAGACCGGGGAGCTGTTTTTT | CASSLRTGKTGELFF
. | TRBJ1-2 | . | TRBV7-9 | TGTGCCAGCAGCTCTCCAGCTAACTATGGCTACACCTTC | CASSSPANYGYTF
TRBD1 | TRBJ1-1 | . | TRBV10-3 | TGTGCCATCAGTAGGACAGGGCAAAGTACGCCAGGGAACACTGAAGCTTTCTTT | CAISRTGQSTPGNTEAFF
TRBD2 | TRBJ2-7 | . | TRBV14 | TGTGCCAGCAGCCCCCCGCCGGGACTAACCCCACGGAGCTCCTACGAGCAGTACTTC | CASSPPPGLTPRSSYEQYF
TRBD2 | TRBJ2-3 | . | TRBV6-2/TRBV6-3 | TGTGCCAGCAGTCGGAGTCTTCTAGCGGAGATCCTGACAGATACGCAGTATTTT | CASSRSLLAEILTDTQYF
TRBD2 | TRBJ2-2 | . | TRBV24-1 | TGTGCCACCAGTGCCGTCGGACTAGAAAACACCGGGGAGCTGTTTTTT | CATSAVGLENTGELFF
. | TRBJ1-1 | . | TRBV7-3 | TGTGCCAGCAGCTTTTTTGGGGGGAGCACTGAAGCTTTCTTT | CASSFFGGSTEAFF
TRBD1 | TRBJ1-5 | . | TRBV6-5 | TGTGCCAGCAGTCGGACAGGGGCAGGGAATCAGCCCCAGCATTTT | CASSRTGAGNQPQHF
. | TRBJ2-3 | . | TRBV28 | TGTGCCAGCAGTCCCCCGGGTATCACAGATACGCAGTATTTT | CASSPPGITDTQYF